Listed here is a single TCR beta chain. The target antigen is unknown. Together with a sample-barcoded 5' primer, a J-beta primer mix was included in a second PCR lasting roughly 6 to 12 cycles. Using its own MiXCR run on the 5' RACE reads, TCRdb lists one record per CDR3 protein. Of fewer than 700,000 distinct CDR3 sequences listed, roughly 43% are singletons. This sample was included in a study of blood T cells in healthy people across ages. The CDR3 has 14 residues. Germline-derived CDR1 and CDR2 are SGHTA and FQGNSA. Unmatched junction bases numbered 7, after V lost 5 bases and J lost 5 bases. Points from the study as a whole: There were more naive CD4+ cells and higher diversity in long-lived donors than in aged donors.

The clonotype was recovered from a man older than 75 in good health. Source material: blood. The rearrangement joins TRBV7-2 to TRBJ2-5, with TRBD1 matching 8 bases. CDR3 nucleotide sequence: TGTGCCAGCAGCCCAGACAGGGGATGGGAGACCCAGTACTTC. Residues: CASSPDRGWETQYF.